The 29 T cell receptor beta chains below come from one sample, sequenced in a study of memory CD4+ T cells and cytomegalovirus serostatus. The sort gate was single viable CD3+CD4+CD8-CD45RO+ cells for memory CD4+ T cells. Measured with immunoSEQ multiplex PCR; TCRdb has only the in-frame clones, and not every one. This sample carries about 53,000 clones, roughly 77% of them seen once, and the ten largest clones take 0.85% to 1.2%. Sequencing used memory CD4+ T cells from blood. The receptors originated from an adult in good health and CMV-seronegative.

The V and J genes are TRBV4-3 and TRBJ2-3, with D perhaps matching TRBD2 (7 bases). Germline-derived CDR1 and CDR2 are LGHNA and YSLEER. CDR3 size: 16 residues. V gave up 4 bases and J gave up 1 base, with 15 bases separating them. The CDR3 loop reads CASSRGAGEGTDTQYF. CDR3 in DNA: TGCGCCAGCAGCCGGGGGGCGGGGGAAGGCACAGATACGCAGTATTTT.

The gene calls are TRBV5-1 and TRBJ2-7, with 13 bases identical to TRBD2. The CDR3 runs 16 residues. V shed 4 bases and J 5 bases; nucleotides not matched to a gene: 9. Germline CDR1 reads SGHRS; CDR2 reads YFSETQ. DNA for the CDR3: TGCGCCAGCAGCCCCAATCCGGGACTAGCGGGAAACGAGCAGTACTTC. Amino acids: CASSPNPGLAGNEQYF.

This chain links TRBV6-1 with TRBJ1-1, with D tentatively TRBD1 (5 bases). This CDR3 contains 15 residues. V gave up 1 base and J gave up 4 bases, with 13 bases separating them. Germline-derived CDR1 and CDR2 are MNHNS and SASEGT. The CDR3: CASSEDPPGRTEAFF. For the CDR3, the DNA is TGTGCCAGCAGTGAAGACCCTCCGGGGCGCACTGAAGCTTTCTTT.

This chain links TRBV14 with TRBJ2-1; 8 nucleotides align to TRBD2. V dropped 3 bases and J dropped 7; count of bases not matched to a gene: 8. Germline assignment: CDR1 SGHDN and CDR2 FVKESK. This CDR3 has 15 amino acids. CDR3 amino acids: CASSHQAGAGNEQFF. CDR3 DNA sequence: TGTGCCAGCAGCCACCAAGCGGGAGCGGGGAATGAGCAGTTCTTC.

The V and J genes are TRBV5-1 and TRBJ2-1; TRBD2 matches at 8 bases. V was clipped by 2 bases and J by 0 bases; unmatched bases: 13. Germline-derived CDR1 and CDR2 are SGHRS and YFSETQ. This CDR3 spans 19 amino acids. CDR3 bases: TGCGCCAGCAGCTTATCGTCAATCTGGCGGGAGGTCTCCTACAATGAGCAGTTCTTC. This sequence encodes CASSLSSIWREVSYNEQFF. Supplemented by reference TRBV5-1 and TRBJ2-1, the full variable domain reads KAGVTQTPRYLIKTRGQQVTLSCSPISGHRSVSWYQQTPGQGLQFLFEYFSETQRNKGNFPGRFSGRQFSNSRSEMNVSTLELGDSALYLCASSLSSIWREVSYNEQFFGPGTRLTVL.

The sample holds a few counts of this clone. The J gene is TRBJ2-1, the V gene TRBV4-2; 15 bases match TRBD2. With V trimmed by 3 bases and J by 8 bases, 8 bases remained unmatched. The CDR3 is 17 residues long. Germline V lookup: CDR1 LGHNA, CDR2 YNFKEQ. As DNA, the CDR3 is TGTGCCAGCAGCCACGCGGGACTAGCGGGAGGATATGATGAGCAGTTCTTC. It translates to CASSHAGLAGGYDEQFF.

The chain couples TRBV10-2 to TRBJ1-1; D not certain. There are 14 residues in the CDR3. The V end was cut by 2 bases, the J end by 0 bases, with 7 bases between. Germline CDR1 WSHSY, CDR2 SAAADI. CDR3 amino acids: CASSEVFMNTEAFF. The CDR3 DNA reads TGCGCCAGCAGTGAGGTTTTTATGAACACTGAAGCTTTCTTT.

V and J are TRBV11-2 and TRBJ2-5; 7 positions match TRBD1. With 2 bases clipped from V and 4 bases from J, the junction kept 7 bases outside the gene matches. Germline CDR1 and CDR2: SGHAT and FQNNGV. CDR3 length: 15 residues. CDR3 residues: CASSLRTGDGETQYF. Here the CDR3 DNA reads TGTGCCAGCAGCTTAAGGACAGGTGATGGAGAGACCCAGTACTTC.

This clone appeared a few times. Written as DNA, the CDR3 is TGTGCCAGCAGCCGAACTTACACCCGGCGGACGAATGAGCAGTTCTTC. It yields the protein CASSRTYTRRTNEQFF. V is TRBV11-2 and J is TRBJ2-1; D remains unclear. Germline CDR1 reads SGHAT; CDR2 reads FQNNGV. V shed 5 bases and J shed 7 bases, with 21 bases lying between them. The CDR3 covers 16 residues.

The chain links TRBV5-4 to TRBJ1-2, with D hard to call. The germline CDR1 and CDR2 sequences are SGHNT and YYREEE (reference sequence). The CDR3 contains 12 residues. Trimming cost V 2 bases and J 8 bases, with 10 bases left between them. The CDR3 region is CASSLLIGGYTF. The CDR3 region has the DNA TGTGCCAGCAGCTTACTCATAGGAGGCTACACCTTC.

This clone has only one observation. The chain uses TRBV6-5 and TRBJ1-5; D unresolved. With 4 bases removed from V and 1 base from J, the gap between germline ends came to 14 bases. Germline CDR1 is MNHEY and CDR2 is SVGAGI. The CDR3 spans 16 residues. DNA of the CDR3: TGTGCCAGCAGTTCCACCTCGACGGGGAGCAATCAGCCCCAGCATTTT. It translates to CASSSTSTGSNQPQHF.

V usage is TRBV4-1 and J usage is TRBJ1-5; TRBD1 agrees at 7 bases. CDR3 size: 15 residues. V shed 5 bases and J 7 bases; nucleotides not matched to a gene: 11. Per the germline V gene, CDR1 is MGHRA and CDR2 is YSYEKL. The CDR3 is CASSSQGGAGQPQHF. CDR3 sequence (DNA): TGCGCCAGCAGCTCCCAGGGGGGAGCGGGGCAGCCCCAGCATTTT.

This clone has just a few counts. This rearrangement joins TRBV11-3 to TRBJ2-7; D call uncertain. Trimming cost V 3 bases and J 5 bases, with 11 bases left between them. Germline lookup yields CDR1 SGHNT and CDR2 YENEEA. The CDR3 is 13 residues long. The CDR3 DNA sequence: TGTGCCAGCAGCTTCTCCGCTGTCCACGAGCAGTACTTC. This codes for CASSFSAVHEQYF.

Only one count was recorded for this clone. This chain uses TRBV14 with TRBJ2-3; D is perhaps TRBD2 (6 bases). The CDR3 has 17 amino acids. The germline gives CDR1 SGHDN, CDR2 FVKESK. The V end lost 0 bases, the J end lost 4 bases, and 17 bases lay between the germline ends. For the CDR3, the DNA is TGTGCCAGCAGCCAAGATCGTATTGGAGGGCTTGCAGATACGCAGTATTTT. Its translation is CASSQDRIGGLADTQYF.

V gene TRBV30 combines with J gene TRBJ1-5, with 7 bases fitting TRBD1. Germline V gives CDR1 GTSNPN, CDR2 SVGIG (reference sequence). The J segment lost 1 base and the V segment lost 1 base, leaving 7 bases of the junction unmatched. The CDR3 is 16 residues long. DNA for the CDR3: TGTGCCTGGAGTGAACAGGGGCGCGTGAGCAATCAGCCCCAGCATTTT. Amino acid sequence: CAWSEQGRVSNQPQHF. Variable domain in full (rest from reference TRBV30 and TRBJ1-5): SQTIHQWPATLVQPVGSPLSLECTVEGTSNPNLYWYRQAAGRGLQLLFYSVGIGQISSEVPQNLSASRPQDRQFILSSKKLLLSDSGFYLCAWSEQGRVSNQPQHFGDGTRLSIL.

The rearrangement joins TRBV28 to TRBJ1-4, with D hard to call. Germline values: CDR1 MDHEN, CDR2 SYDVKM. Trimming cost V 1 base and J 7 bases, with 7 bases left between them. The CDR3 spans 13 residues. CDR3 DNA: TGTGCCAGCAGTTTATTGGCCCGTGAAAAACTGTTTTTT. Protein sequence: CASSLLAREKLFF.

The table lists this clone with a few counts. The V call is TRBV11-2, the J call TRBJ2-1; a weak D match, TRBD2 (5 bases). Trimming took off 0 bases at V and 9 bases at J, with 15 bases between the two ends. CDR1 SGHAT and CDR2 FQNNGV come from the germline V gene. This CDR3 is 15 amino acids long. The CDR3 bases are TGTGCCAGCAGCTTAGAATCCGGCGGGCTGTCTGAGCAGTTCTTC. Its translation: CASSLESGGLSEQFF.

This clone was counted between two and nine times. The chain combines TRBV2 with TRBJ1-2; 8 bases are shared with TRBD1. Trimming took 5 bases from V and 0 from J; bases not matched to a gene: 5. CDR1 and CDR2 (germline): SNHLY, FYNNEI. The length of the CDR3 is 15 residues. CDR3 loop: CASSYRDRTNYGYTF. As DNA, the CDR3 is TGTGCCAGCAGTTACCGGGACAGGACTAACTATGGCTACACCTTC.

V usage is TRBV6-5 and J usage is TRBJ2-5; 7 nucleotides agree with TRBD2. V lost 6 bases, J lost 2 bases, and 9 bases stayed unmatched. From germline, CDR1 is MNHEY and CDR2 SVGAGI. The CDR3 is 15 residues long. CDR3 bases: TGTGCCAGCAGCTCCCTCGGAGCGGGACAAGAGACCCAGTACTTC. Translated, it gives CASSSLGAGQETQYF.

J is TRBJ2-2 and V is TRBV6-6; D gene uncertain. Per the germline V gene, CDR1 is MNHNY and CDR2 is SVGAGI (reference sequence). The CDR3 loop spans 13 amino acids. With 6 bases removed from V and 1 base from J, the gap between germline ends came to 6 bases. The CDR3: CASSQVNTGELFF. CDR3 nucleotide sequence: TGTGCCAGCAGCCAAGTGAACACCGGGGAGCTGTTTTTT.

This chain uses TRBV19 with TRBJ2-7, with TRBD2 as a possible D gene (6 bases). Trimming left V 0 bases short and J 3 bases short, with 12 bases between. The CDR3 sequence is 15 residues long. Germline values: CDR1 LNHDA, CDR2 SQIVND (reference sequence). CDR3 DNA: TGTGCCAGTAGTATAGACCCAGGAGGGCGCTACGAGCAGTACTTC. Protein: CASSIDPGGRYEQYF.

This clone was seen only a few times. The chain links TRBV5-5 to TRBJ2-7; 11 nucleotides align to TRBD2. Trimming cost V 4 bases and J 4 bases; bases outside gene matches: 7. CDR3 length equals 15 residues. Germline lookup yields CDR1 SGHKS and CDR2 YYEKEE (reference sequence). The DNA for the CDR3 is TGTGCCAGCAGCCCGGGACTAGCGGCAACTTACGAGCAGTACTTC. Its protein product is CASSPGLAATYEQYF.

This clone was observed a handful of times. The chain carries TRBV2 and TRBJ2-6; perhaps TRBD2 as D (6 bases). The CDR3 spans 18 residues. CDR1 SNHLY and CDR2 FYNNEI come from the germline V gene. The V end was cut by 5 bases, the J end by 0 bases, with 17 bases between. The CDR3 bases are TGTGCCAGCAGTCCCGGTTGGGGGGAATACTCTGGGGCCAACGTCCTGACTTTC. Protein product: CASSPGWGEYSGANVLTF.

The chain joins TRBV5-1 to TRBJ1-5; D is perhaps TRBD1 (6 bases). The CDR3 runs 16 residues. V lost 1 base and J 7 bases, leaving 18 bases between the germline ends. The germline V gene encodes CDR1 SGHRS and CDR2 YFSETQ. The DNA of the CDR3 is TGCGCCAGCAGCTTGTCCGGCAGGGGCCTGGGACAGCCCCAGCATTTT. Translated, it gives CASSLSGRGLGQPQHF.

CDR3 in amino acids: CASRARGTVTEAFF. The CDR3 DNA is TGTGCCAGCAGGGCCCGGGGGACAGTCACTGAAGCTTTCTTT. The gene calls are TRBV6-1 and TRBJ1-1, with TRBD1 matching 7 bases. Per germline, CDR1 MNHNS and CDR2 SASEGT. V lost 6 bases, J lost 4 bases, and 8 bases stayed unmatched. The CDR3 sequence is 14 residues long.

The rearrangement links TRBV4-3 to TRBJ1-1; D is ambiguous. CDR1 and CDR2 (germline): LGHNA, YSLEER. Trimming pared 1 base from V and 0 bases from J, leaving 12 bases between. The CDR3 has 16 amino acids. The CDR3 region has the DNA TGCGCCAGCAGCCAAGGGGAAGACACGATGAACACTGAAGCTTTCTTT. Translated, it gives CASSQGEDTMNTEAFF.

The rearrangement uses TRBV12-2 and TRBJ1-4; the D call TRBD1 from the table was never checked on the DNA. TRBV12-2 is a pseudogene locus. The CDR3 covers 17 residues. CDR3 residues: CASRLPTGRSLIEKLFF. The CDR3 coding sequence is TGTGCAAGTCGCTTACCGACAGGGAGGTCCTTGATTGAAAAACTGTTTTTT.

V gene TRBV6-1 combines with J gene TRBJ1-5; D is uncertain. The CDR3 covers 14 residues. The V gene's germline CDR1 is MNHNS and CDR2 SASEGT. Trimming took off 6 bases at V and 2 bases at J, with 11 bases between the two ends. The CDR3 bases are TGTGCCAGCAGGGACTATTTGGGCAATCAGCCCCAGCATTTT. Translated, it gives CASRDYLGNQPQHF.

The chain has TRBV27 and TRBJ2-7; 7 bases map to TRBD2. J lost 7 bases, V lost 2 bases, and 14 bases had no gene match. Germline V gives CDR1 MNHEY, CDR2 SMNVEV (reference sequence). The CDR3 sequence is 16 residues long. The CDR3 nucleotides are TGTGCCAGCAGTTTAAGGGTTGGGGAGGGGTTGGGGGAGCAGTACTTC. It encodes CASSLRVGEGLGEQYF.